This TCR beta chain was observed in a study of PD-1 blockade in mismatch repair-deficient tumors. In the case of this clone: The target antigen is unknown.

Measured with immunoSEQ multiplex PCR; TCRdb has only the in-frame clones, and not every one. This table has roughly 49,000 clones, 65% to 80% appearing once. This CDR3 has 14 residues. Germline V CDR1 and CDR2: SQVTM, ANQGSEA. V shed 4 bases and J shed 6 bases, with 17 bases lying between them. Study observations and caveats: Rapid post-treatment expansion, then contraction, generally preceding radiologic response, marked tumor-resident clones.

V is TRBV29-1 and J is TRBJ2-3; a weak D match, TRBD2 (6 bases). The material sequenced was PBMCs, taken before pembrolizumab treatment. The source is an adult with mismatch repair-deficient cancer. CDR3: CSVGVRGRNDTQYF. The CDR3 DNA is TGCAGCGTTGGGGTTCGGGGGAGGAACGATACGCAGTATTTT.